This T cell receptor beta chain was identified in a study of blood T cell repertoires in COVID-19. Background on the study: Donors in the United States, Italy and Spain gave samples during acute or convalescent COVID-19. The analysed material was cDNA or gDNA that came from T cells, B-cell-depleted T cells, or PBMCs.

Using immunoSEQ multiplex PCR, the repertoire was profiled, and TCRdb retains in-frame clones only, with some absent. The sample holds roughly 260,000 clones, 75% to 95% seen once. Symptom resolution, clearance, or two negative PCRs marked the recovered donors of Cohort 3. This CDR3 has 14 amino acids. V was clipped by 0 bases and J by 6 bases, with 13 bases between them. The germline V gene encodes CDR1 SGHRS and CDR2 YFSETQ. This chain uses TRBV5-1 with TRBJ2-7; D may be TRBD2 (5 bases). The sequenced material came from PBMCs or T cells enriched from blood (not recorded which). This sequence was found in a woman under 30 who had recovered from COVID-19. The CDR3 DNA is TGCGCCAGCAGCTTGGCCGGGGTCGACGGCGAGCAGTACTTC. Protein sequence: CASSLAGVDGEQYF.